This T cell receptor (beta chain) appears in the sequencing data of a study of glioma-infiltrating T cells after dendritic cell vaccination (dated by TCRdb to 2016 to 2018). A note on the overall study: A cohort of approximately 15 glioblastoma patients from Phase I and II dendritic cell vaccination trials was included, of whom 9 were newly diagnosed and 6 had recurrent disease. Tumor-infiltrating lymphocyte content was quantified and tumor and blood repertoires were compared in dendritic cell-vaccinated glioblastoma patients by deep sequencing of TCR beta CDR3 regions. Three intradermal dendritic cell vaccine injections were administered to patients at biweekly intervals in the arm below the axilla. Patients received autologous tumor lysate-pulsed dendritic cell vaccination between the early 2000s and the early 2010s. The vaccine consisted of monocyte-derived dendritic cells cultured about seven days with IL-4 and GM-CSF, then pulsed overnight with autologous tumor lysate. Survival after dendritic cell vaccination was correlated with TCR sequencing metrics, such as TIL content and the overlap between tumor and blood repertoires. On the study overall, not on this receptor specifically: The cohort was small and heterogeneous, few patients had complete blood and tumor sets, and even fewer had initial-recurrent tumor pairs. Longer time to progression and overall survival after dendritic cell vaccination were predicted by higher estimated pretreatment TIL content. The TCR overlap response model with three groups was called speculative and said to need prospective validation. No direct relationship between TCR clonality and survival was found, suggesting that a diverse polyclonal response may matter.

For this clone: No antigen is known for it. No per-base quality is available; no much larger clone lies one base away.

Using the immunoSEQ assay, TCRB CDR3 regions were amplified from 1.5 to 2 micrograms of genomic DNA, or from all available DNA when less than that was on hand. The multiplex PCR employed 60 forward primers targeting TCR V beta segments and 13 reverse primers targeting J beta segments. To estimate the number of reads per starting template, synthetic control templates were added to each sample at limiting dilution. Sequencing produced 87 bp reads on the Illumina HiSeq System. The paper's processing steps were these. PCR and sequencing errors were removed by a nearest neighbor algorithm that merged closely related sequences. TCR overlap was measured as the percentage of unique tumor TCR beta sequences that were also present in the peripheral blood of the same patient. Held by TCRdb, this immuneACCESS table contains in-frame sequences only and omits some clones. Under half of the omission traces to an unresolved V gene where checked; the cause of the rest is unknown. That table furnishes V, J and clone size, whereas the DNA furnished D and trimming. The sample has roughly 100,000 clones on record, about four fifths of them singletons. Approximately 12% of the sample is taken by the ten largest.

Trimming leaves V shorter by 6 bases and J shorter by 3 bases, with the junction holding 14 bases beyond the gene matches. Measured from the cysteine to the phenylalanine, the CDR3 is 18 residues long. Solely the CDR3 DNA is kept, with 54 bases framed from the first base. CDR1 LNHDA and CDR2 SQIVND were looked up in the germline V gene (reference sequence). Patients were selected on the basis of adequate residual fresh-frozen tumor tissue and more than two years of available survival data. Although molecular status otherwise differed among the glioblastoma patients, no patient had an isocitrate dehydrogenase mutation. PBMC were collected before vaccination, two weeks after the third vaccination, and at tumor progression if progression occurred. The Qiagen DNeasy Blood extraction Kit was used for extraction of genomic DNA.

The sequence is built from TRBV19 and TRBJ2-5; TRBD2 matches 12 bases in the middle. The sequence came from a human donor with glioblastoma. Sequencing used blood, obtained before dendritic cell vaccination. The DNA reads TGTGCCAGTAGCGTAGGACTAGCGGGGAGCGGTCTTAAAGAGACCCAGTACTTC. Its protein product is CASSVGLAGSGLKETQYF.